One TCR beta chain is described in this entry. The method was immunoSEQ multiplex PCR; TCRdb's version includes in-frame clones alone and lacks a portion of them. The sample lists 55,000 to 80,000 clones, just over 90% seen once, with about 0.25% in the top ten. This specimen comes from a study of technical replicates of blood from a handful of donors. V lost 4 bases, J lost 3 bases, and 12 bases lay in between. Germline V gives CDR1 ENHRY, CDR2 SYGVKD. The CDR3 spans 14 residues. Sequencing was performed on T cells isolated from PBMCs. This chain connects TRBV10-3 to TRBJ2-5, with a possible D match to TRBD2 (6 bases). The sequence came from a human donor in good health. CDR3 in DNA: TGTGCCATCAGTGGGAAGGGGACTGAAGAGACCCAGTACTTC. Its translation: CAISGKGTEETQYF.